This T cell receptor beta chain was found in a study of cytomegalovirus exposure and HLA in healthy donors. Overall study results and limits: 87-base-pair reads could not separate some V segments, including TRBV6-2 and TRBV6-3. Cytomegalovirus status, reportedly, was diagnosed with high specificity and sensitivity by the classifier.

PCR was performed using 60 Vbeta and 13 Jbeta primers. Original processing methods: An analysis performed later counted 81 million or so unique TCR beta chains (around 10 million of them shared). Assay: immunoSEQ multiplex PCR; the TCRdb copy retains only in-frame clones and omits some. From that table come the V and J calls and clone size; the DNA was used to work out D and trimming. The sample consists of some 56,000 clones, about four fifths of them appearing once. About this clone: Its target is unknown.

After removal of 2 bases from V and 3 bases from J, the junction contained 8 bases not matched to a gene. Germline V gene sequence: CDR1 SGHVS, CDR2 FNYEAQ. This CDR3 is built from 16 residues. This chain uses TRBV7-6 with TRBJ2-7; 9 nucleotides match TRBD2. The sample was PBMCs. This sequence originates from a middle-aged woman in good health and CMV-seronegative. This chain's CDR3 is CASSLIAGVVGYEQYF. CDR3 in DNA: TGTGCCAGCAGCTTAATAGCGGGAGTGGTGGGCTACGAGCAGTACTTC.